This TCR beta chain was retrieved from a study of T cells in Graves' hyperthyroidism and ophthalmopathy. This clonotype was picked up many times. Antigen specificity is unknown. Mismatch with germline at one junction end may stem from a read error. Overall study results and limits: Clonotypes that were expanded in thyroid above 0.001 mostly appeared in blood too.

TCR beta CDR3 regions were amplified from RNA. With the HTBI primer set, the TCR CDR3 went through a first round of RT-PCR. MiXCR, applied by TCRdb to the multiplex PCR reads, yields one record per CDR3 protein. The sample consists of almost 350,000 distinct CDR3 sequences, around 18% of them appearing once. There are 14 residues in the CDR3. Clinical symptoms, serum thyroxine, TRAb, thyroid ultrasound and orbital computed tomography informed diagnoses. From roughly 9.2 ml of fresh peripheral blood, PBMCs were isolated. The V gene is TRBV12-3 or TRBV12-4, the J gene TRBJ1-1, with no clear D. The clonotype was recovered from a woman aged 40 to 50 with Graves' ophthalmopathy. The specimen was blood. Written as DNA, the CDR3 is TGTGCCGGCAGTTTGGGCGCCCAGGCCACTGAAGCTTTCTTT. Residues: CAGSLGAQATEAFF.